The 14 T cell receptor beta chains reported below all come from one sample, sequenced in a study of technical replicates of blood from several donors. Sequencing used immunoSEQ multiplex PCR; TCRdb keeps in-frame clones, though not all of them. The sample gives 80,000 to 90,000 clones, around 94% of which show up once; approximately 0.25% is in the top ten. The sequenced material came from T cells isolated from PBMCs. The receptors here all came from a human donor in good health.

In the case of this clone: In the same sample, other DNA sequences code for this CDR3. The chain couples TRBV9 to TRBJ2-5; D is undetermined. The CDR3 loop spans 13 amino acids. V dropped 0 bases and J dropped 1 base, with 4 bases sitting between them. Germline CDR1 SGDLS, CDR2 YYNGEE. CDR3 DNA: TGTGCCAGCAGCGTAGCCTCCCAAGAGACCCAGTACTTC. Protein: CASSVASQETQYF.

CDR3 nucleotide sequence: TGTGCCAGCAGTTGGGACAGGGGTCTTCCTGGAAACACCATATATTTT. The encoded protein is CASSWDRGLPGNTIYF. The chain links TRBV6-5 to TRBJ1-3; 10 positions agree with TRBD1. J gave up 2 bases and V 4 bases, and 5 bases lay outside the gene matches. The CDR3 extends over 16 amino acids. Germline V lookup: CDR1 MNHEY, CDR2 SVGAGI.

The chain links TRBV28 to TRBJ2-7; the D is unclear. Germline V gene sequence: CDR1 MDHEN, CDR2 SYDVKM. This CDR3 is built from 14 residues. Deletions cut 3 bases from V and 4 bases from J, with 13 bases between. The CDR3 DNA is TGTGCCAGCAGTTTCCCTCCTAGGCAGTACGAGCAGTACTTC. This translates into CASSFPPRQYEQYF.

V usage is TRBV5-5 and J usage is TRBJ1-5; 10 positions match TRBD1. CDR3 length: 17 amino acids. The germline gives CDR1 SGHKS, CDR2 YYEKEE (reference sequence). The V gene end was trimmed by 1 base and the J gene end by 5 bases; junction bases not matched to a gene: 9. The CDR3 nucleotides read TGTGCCAGCAGCTTGTTTGGGGACAGGGGTTTCGATCAGCCCCAGCATTTT. It yields the protein CASSLFGDRGFDQPQHF.

The rearrangement uses TRBV9 and TRBJ1-2; possibly TRBD1 for D (6 bases). The germline V gene has CDR1 SGDLS and CDR2 YYNGEE. The CDR3 is made up of 14 amino acids. Trimming took 2 bases from V and 4 from J, leaving 12 bases between them. CDR3 region: CASSVGGPGYGYTF. DNA for the CDR3: TGTGCCAGCAGCGTGGGGGGGCCAGGCTATGGCTACACCTTC.

This chain joins TRBV11-2 and TRBJ1-2; weak D call: TRBD1 (5 bases). Between the trimmed V and J ends, which lost 0 bases and 2 bases, there was a span of 10 bases. Germline V gives CDR1 SGHAT, CDR2 FQNNGV. The CDR3 covers 15 residues. The CDR3 coding sequence is TGTGCCAGCAGCTTAGAAAGGGGCCGGAACTATGGCTACACCTTC. It yields the protein CASSLERGRNYGYTF.

The chain combines TRBV30 with TRBJ2-5; D gene uncertain. In germline, CDR1 is GTSNPN, CDR2 SVGIG (reference sequence). The V end lost 5 bases, the J end lost 2 bases, and 12 bases lay between the germline ends. The length of the CDR3 is 13 residues. This chain's CDR3 is CAWSRYSQETQYF. Here the CDR3 DNA reads TGTGCCTGGTCCCGTTACAGTCAAGAGACCCAGTACTTC. The whole variable domain, filled in from reference TRBV30 and TRBJ2-5, reads SQTIHQWPATLVQPVGSPLSLECTVEGTSNPNLYWYRQAAGRGLQLLFYSVGIGQISSEVPQNLSASRPQDRQFILSSKKLLLSDSGFYLCAWSRYSQETQYFGPGTRLLVL.

This CDR3 reads CASSTGQGENYGYTF. CDR3 DNA sequence: TGTGCCAGCAGTACAGGACAGGGGGAAAACTATGGCTACACCTTC. The chain employs TRBV6-5 and TRBJ1-2; 10 nucleotides match TRBD1. The germline V gene encodes CDR1 MNHEY and CDR2 SVGAGI. V dropped 5 bases and J dropped 2; count of bases not matched to a gene: 5. The CDR3 runs to 15 residues.

V usage is TRBV6-5 and J usage is TRBJ2-2; D unclear. Between the trimmed V and J ends, which lost 5 bases and 1 base, there was a span of 11 bases. In germline, CDR1 is MNHEY, CDR2 SVGAGI. The CDR3 totals 15 residues. CDR3 region: CASSRLSGNTGELFF. The CDR3 nucleotides read TGTGCCAGCAGTCGATTGTCAGGGAACACCGGGGAGCTGTTTTTT.

J is TRBJ2-7 and V is TRBV15; TRBD1 matches 9 bases. J lost 6 bases, V lost 5 bases, and 17 bases had no gene match. Germline V gene lookup returns CDR1 LNHNV and CDR2 YYDKDF (reference sequence). This CDR3 comprises 17 residues. The CDR3: CATSRSFGGQGRGEQYF. CDR3 sequence (DNA): TGTGCCACCAGCCGCTCGTTTGGTGGACAGGGGAGAGGCGAGCAGTACTTC.

This chain uses TRBV7-3 with TRBJ2-1; D perhaps matches TRBD2 (5 bases). The V end was cut by 5 bases, the J end by 5 bases, with 13 bases between. The germline V gene has CDR1 SGHTA and CDR2 FQGTGA. The CDR3 runs 14 residues. In DNA, the CDR3 is TGTGCCAGCAGCGTATTCGCGGGTCACAATGAGCAGTTCTTC. This sequence encodes CASSVFAGHNEQFF.

V usage is TRBV6-5 and J usage is TRBJ2-3, with 9 bases matching TRBD2. The CDR3 totals 14 residues. Germline-derived CDR1 and CDR2 are MNHEY and SVGAGI. Unmatched junction bases numbered 8, after V lost 10 bases and J lost 3 bases. Here the CDR3 reads CATLLTSGTDTQYF. The CDR3 nucleotides are TGTGCCACCTTGCTGACTAGCGGAACAGATACGCAGTATTTT.

The V and J genes are TRBV30 and TRBJ2-5; no firm D call. The V gene's germline CDR1 is GTSNPN and CDR2 SVGIG (reference sequence). The CDR3 runs to 13 residues. V lost 8 bases and J lost 2, with 15 bases in between. The CDR3 region has the DNA TGTGCCGTAACCCCGGAGACTCAAGAGACCCAGTACTTC. This sequence encodes CAVTPETQETQYF.

V and J are TRBV10-2 and TRBJ1-2; D may be TRBD1 (6 bases). Trimming removed 0 bases at V and 8 bases at J, with 16 bases between. Germline CDR1 reads WSHSY; CDR2 reads SAAADI. The CDR3 length is 15 residues. CDR3 in amino acids: CASSESIQGAGGYTF. The CDR3 DNA sequence: TGCGCCAGCAGTGAGTCCATACAGGGCGCCGGGGGCTACACCTTC.